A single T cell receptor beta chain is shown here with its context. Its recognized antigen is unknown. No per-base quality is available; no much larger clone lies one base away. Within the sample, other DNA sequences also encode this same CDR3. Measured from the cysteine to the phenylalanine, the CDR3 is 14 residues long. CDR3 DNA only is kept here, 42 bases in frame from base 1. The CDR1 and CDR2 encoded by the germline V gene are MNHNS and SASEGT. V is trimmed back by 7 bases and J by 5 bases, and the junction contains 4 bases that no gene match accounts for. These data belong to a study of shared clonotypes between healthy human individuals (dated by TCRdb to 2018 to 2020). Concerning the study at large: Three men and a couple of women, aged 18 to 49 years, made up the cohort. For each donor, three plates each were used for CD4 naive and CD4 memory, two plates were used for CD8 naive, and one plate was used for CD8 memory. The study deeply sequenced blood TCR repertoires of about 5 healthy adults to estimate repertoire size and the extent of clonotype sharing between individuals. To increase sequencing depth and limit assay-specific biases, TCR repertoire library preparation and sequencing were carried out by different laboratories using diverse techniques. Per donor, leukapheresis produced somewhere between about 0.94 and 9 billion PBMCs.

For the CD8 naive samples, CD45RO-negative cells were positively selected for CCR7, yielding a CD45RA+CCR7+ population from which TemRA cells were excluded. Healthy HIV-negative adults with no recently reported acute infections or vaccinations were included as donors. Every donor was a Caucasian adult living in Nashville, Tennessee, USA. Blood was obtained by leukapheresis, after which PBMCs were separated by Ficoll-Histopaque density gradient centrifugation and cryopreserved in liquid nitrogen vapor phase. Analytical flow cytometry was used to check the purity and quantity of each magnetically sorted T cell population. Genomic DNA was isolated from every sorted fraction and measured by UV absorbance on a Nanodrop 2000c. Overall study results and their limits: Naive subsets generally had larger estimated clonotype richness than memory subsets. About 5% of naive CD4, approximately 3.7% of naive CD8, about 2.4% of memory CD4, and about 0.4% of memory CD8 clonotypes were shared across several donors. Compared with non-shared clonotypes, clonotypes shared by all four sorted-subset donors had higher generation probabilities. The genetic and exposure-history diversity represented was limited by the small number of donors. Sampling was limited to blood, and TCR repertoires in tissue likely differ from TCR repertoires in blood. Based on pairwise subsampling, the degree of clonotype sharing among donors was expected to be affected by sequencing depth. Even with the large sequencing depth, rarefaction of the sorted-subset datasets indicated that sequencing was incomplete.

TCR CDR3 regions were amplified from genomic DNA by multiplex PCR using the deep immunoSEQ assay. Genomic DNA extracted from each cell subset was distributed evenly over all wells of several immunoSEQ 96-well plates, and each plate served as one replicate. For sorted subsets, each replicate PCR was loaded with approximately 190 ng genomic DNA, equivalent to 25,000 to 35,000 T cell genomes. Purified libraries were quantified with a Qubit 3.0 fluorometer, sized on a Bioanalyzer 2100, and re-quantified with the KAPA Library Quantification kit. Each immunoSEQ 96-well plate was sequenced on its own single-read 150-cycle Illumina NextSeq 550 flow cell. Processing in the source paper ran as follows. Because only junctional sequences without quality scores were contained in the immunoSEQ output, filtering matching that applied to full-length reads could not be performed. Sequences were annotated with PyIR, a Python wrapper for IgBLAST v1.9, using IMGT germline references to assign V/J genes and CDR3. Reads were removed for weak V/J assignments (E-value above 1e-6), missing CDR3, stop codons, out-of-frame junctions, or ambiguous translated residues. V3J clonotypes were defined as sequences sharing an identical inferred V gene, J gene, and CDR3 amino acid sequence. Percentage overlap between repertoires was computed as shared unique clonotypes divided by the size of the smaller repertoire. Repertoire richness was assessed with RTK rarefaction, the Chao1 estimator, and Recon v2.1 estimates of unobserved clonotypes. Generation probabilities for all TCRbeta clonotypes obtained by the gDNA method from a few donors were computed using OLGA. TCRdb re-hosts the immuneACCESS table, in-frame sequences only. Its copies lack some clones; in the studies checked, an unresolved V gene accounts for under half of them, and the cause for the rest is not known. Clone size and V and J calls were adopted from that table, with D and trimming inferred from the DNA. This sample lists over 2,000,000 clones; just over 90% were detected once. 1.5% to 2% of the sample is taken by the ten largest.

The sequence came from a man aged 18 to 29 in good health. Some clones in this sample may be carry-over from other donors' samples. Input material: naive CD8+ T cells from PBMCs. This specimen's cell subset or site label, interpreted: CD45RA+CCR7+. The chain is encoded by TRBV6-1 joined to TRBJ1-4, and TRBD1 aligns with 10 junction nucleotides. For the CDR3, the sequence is CASIRDRGNEKLFF. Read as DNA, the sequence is TGTGCCAGCATAAGGGACAGGGGAAATGAAAAACTGTTTTTT.